This T cell receptor (beta chain) is drawn from a study of somatic mutations in cytotoxic T cells in rheumatoid arthritis. Each population, CD4+ and CD8+ cells, was isolated by positive magnetic bead selection and checked for purity by flow cytometry. Produced via immunoSEQ multiplex PCR; TCRdb's table is partial and in-frame only. The sample records 20,000 or so clones, over 75% being singletons. The CDR3 sequence is 11 residues long. V lost 3 bases to trimming and J lost 2 bases, with 1 base between them. CDR1 is LGHNA and CDR2 is YSLEER in the germline V gene. The chain joins TRBV4-3 to TRBJ1-1; D unclear. Sample: CD8+ T cells sorted from blood. The sequence derives from an adult with rheumatoid arthritis. CDR3 sequence reads: CASSHNTEAFF. The CDR3 DNA is TGCGCCAGCAGCCATAACACTGAAGCTTTCTTT.